A single sample is the source of the 25 T cell receptor beta chains below, sequenced in a study of T cell repertoires in cytomegalovirus infection. Using its own MiXCR run on the reads, TCRdb lists one record per CDR3 protein. The sample shows around 740,000 distinct CDR3 sequences, 35% of them seen only once. The specimen was PBMCs. These receptors came from a human donor in good health (CMV status not recorded). Some clones in this sample may be carry-over from other donors' samples.

Regarding this clonotype: Since a much larger clone is just one base distant, this may be a read error. This likely comes from a read error, as the CDR3 has no conserved phenylalanine or tryptophan at its end. The rearrangement uses TRBV12-3 or TRBV12-4 and TRBJ2-7; no clear D gene. This CDR3 spans 11 amino acids. Trimming shortened V by 5 bases and J by 7 bases, and 9 bases separated the two germline ends. Here the CDR3 reads CASSLLGEQYS. In DNA, the CDR3 is TGTGCCAGCAGTCTCCTGGGTGAGCAGTACTCC.

The chain links TRBV27 to TRBJ2-7; D gene unclear. Trimming removed 3 bases at V and 2 bases at J, with 14 bases between. The V gene's germline CDR1 is MNHEY and CDR2 SMNVEV (reference sequence). The CDR3 consists of 15 residues. Here the CDR3 DNA reads TGTGCCAGCAGTTTGGCGGCCCGGGCCCCCTACGAGCAGTACTTC. Translating gives CASSLAARAPYEQYF.

In its sample, this clonotype was seen many times. The chain employs TRBV7-2 and TRBJ2-2; D gene unclear. Germline V gene data show CDR1 as SGHTA and CDR2 as FQGNSA. V was cut by 5 bases and J by 9 bases, with 7 bases left in between. CDR3 length: 11 residues. The CDR3 here is CASSPNRELFF. In DNA form, the CDR3 reads TGTGCCAGCAGCCCCAATCGGGAGCTGTTTTTT.

The rearrangement joins TRBV20-1 to TRBJ1-4; 8 bases map to TRBD1. Germline V gene sequence: CDR1 DFQATT, CDR2 SNEGSKA (reference sequence). V was clipped by 1 base and J by 3 bases; unmatched bases: 13. The CDR3 covers 18 residues. The CDR3 here is CSARGWCRGHSANEKLFF. CDR3 nucleotide sequence: TGCAGTGCTAGAGGGTGGTGCAGGGGGCATTCGGCTAATGAAAAACTGTTTTTT.

This clonotype was counted a few times. The CDR3 DNA sequence: TGCAGTGCTTCGGGACAGCCTAATTCACCCCTCCACTTT. Translation: CSASGQPNSPLHF. The chain recombines TRBV20-1 with TRBJ1-6; 7 bases fit TRBD1. Germline V gives CDR1 DFQATT, CDR2 SNEGSKA (reference sequence). The CDR3 length is 13 residues. The J segment lost 6 bases and the V segment lost 5 bases, leaving 4 bases of the junction unmatched.

This clonotype has a count of ten or more. The rearrangement links TRBV19 to TRBJ1-5; 8 bases line up with TRBD1. Germline V gene lookup returns CDR1 LNHDA and CDR2 SQIVND (reference sequence). With V trimmed by 5 bases and J by 2 bases, 11 bases remained unmatched. There are 17 residues in the CDR3. The CDR3 here is CASSAGDRLGGNQPQHF. As DNA, the CDR3 is TGTGCCAGTAGTGCAGGGGACAGGCTCGGAGGCAATCAGCCCCAGCATTTT. The full variable domain, rest sourced from reference TRBV19 and TRBJ1-5, is DGGITQSPKYLFRKEGQNVTLSCEQNLNHDAMYWYRQDPGQGLRLIYYSQIVNDFQKGDIAEGYSVSREKKESFPLTVTSAQKNPTAFYLCASSAGDRLGGNQPQHFGDGTRLSIL.

Points on this clonotype: One end of the junction is discordant with germline, which a read error may explain. V and J are TRBV5-3 and TRBJ1-4, with a weak D call TRBD1 (6 bases). TRBV5-3 is given ORF status, its function remaining uncertain. The CDR3 has 15 residues. Here the CDR3 DNA reads TGTGCCAGCAGCTTGCAACAGGGCGGTCGGGAAAAACTGTTTTTT. Its translation: CASSLQQGGREKLFF.

V usage is TRBV11-2 and J usage is TRBJ2-7; D is uncertain. The CDR3 runs 13 residues. The V gene lost 0 bases and the J gene lost 6 bases, with 9 bases spanning the gap. The germline gives CDR1 SGHAT, CDR2 FQNNGV. The CDR3, as DNA: TGTGCCAGCAGCTTAGATCCCATGGGCGAGCAGTACTTC. Its protein is CASSLDPMGEQYF.

The rearrangement joins TRBV6-6 to TRBJ2-5; D may be TRBD1 or TRBD2 (6 bases each). Germline V CDR1 and CDR2: MNHNY, SVGAGI (reference sequence). V lost 7 bases to trimming and J lost 4 bases, with 25 bases between them. The CDR3 totals 17 residues. The CDR3 DNA sequence: TGTGCCAGCAACACCATTTGGGGGGCAATAGGTGTAGAGACCCAGTACTTC. Its protein is CASNTIWGAIGVETQYF.

The gene calls are TRBV7-9 and TRBJ2-7; tentatively, D is TRBD1 (6 bases). Germline loops: CDR1 SEHNR, CDR2 FQNEAQ (reference sequence). The V end was cut by 3 bases, the J end by 3 bases, with 12 bases between. This CDR3 region has 14 residues. This CDR3 is CASSFDRPLYEQYF. The CDR3 coding sequence is TGTGCCAGCAGCTTCGACAGGCCCCTCTACGAGCAGTACTTC.

The chain couples TRBV6-2 or TRBV6-3 to TRBJ1-1, with D possibly being TRBD1 (6 bases). CDR3 length equals 17 residues. The V end lost 2 bases, the J end lost 0 bases, and 16 bases lay between the germline ends. Per the germline V gene, CDR1 is MNHEY and CDR2 is SVGEGT. For the CDR3, the DNA is TGTGCCAGCAGTTACACAAGGACAGATAGTATGAACACTGAAGCTTTCTTT. It yields the protein CASSYTRTDSMNTEAFF.

The gene calls are TRBV11-1 and TRBJ2-5; D gene ambiguous. Germline V gives CDR1 SGHAT, CDR2 FQDESV (reference sequence). V was shortened by 2 bases and J by 2 bases, with 9 bases between the two germline ends. This CDR3 spans 14 amino acids. CDR3 sequence: CASSLSEEQETQYF. The CDR3 DNA follows: TGTGCCAGCAGCTTAAGTGAGGAACAAGAGACCCAGTACTTC.

This clonotype was seen only a few times. J is TRBJ2-7 and V is TRBV7-2; no definite D call. V lost 5 bases and J 3 bases, leaving 20 bases between the germline ends. This CDR3 region has 16 residues. Per germline, CDR1 SGHTA and CDR2 FQGNSA. CDR3 protein: CASSPGSDVRIYEQYF. In nucleotides, the CDR3 is TGTGCCAGCAGCCCGGGTTCGGACGTGAGGATCTACGAGCAGTACTTC.

The CDR3 protein is CAISESGSNQPQHF. CDR3 nucleotide sequence: TGTGCCATCAGTGAGTCGGGGAGCAATCAGCCCCAGCATTTT. The rearrangement links TRBV10-3 to TRBJ1-5; D is unresolved. Germline loops: CDR1 ENHRY, CDR2 SYGVKD. This CDR3 comprises 14 residues. V was clipped by 0 bases and J by 1 base, with 4 bases between them.

This clonotype was seen at least ten times. V gene TRBV5-4 combines with J gene TRBJ1-1, with a weak D call TRBD1 (6 bases). The CDR3 spans 14 residues. Germline assignment: CDR1 SGHNT and CDR2 YYREEE (reference sequence). V was trimmed by 2 bases and J by 8 bases, leaving 16 bases between them. The CDR3 loop reads CASSLWGARGEAFF. For the CDR3, the DNA is TGTGCCAGCAGCTTATGGGGGGCCCGCGGGGAAGCTTTCTTT.

This chain joins TRBV12-3 or TRBV12-4 and TRBJ1-2; D unresolved. This CDR3 region has 15 residues. Trimming took off 1 base at V and 2 bases at J, with 11 bases between the two ends. The CDR3 reads CASSLGPAPNYGYTF. The CDR3 DNA follows: TGTGCCAGCAGTTTAGGTCCGGCTCCGAACTATGGCTACACCTTC.

A word on this clonotype: A clone one base away is much larger, so this may be a read error. The rearrangement links TRBV7-6 to TRBJ2-1; TRBD2 matches 8 bases. CDR1 is SGHVS, CDR2 FNYEAQ, per germline. This CDR3 is 17 amino acids long. V shed 5 bases and J 3 bases; nucleotides not matched to a gene: 12. CDR3 DNA sequence: TGTGCCAGCAGCCGGTCGACTAGCGTGAGTGTCTACAATGAGCAGTTCTTC. This gives the protein CASSRSTSVSVYNEQFF.

The chain couples TRBV28 to TRBJ1-4; D unclear. The CDR3 runs to 18 residues. The germline gives CDR1 MDHEN, CDR2 SYDVKM. Trimming took off 3 bases at V and 0 bases at J, with 17 bases between the two ends. In nucleotides, the CDR3 is TGTGCCAGCAGTTTGCGGGTTGGGCTCCCCCCAACTAATGAAAAACTGTTTTTT. Its protein product is CASSLRVGLPPTNEKLFF.

This clonotype was counted between two and nine times. V is TRBV5-1 and J is TRBJ1-5; perhaps TRBD1 as D (6 bases). The V gene lost 4 bases and the J gene lost 4 bases, with 12 bases spanning the gap. Germline CDR1 SGHRS, CDR2 YFSETQ. This CDR3 is 14 amino acids long. Here the CDR3 reads CASSQGTPNQPQHF. In DNA form, the CDR3 reads TGCGCCAGCAGCCAGGGGACCCCAAATCAGCCCCAGCATTTT.

V and J are TRBV19 and TRBJ2-2; tentative D call: TRBD2 (7 bases). This CDR3 has 16 residues. Per germline, CDR1 LNHDA and CDR2 SQIVND (reference sequence). V was clipped by 4 bases and J by 8 bases, with 20 bases between them. CDR3 sequence (DNA): TGTGCCAGTAGTAAGGGGGGAGGGCATCGGATTGGGGAGCTGTTTTTT. Protein: CASSKGGGHRIGELFF.

The rearrangement uses TRBV4-1 and TRBJ2-1; TRBD2 matches 14 bases. After removal of 7 bases from V and 4 bases from J, the junction contained 12 bases not matched to a gene. CDR1 and CDR2 (germline): MGHRA, YSYEKL. The CDR3 spans 18 residues. The CDR3 DNA sequence: TGCGCCAGCATCCTCCTACCGGGACTAGCGGGAGTTTACAATGAGCAGTTCTTC. Amino acid sequence: CASILLPGLAGVYNEQFF.

Concerning this clonotype: A much larger clonotype is one base distant, so this may be a read error. The chain employs TRBV11-2 and TRBJ1-5, with D unclear. The CDR3 runs to 15 residues. The V and J ends lost 8 bases and 6 bases respectively, with 20 bases between them. CDR1 SGHAT and CDR2 FQNNGV come from the germline V gene. The CDR3 region is CASDPAGKKVQPQHF. In nucleotides, the CDR3 is TGTGCCAGCGACCCGGCGGGGAAGAAAGTTCAGCCCCAGCATTTT.

The chain uses TRBV7-9 and TRBJ1-3, with D possibly TRBD1 on 6 matching bases. The ends were cut back, 3 bases at V and 2 bases at J, with 17 bases in the middle. The germline CDR1 and CDR2 sequences are SEHNR and FQNEAQ (reference sequence). This CDR3 is 17 amino acids long. CDR3 sequence reads: CASSLVLGGFAGNTIYF. The DNA of the CDR3 is TGTGCCAGCAGCTTGGTCTTGGGGGGCTTCGCTGGAAACACCATATATTTT.

This clonotype came up a few times. This chain joins TRBV20-1 and TRBJ2-1; 8 nucleotides align to TRBD2. Germline V lookup: CDR1 DFQATT, CDR2 SNEGSKA (reference sequence). V lost 1 base and J lost 0; bases outside the gene matches: 8. The CDR3 has 17 residues. This CDR3 is CSARVLQRGSSYNEQFF. As DNA, the CDR3 is TGCAGTGCTAGAGTCTTACAGCGGGGGAGCTCCTACAATGAGCAGTTCTTC.

V gene TRBV7-9 combines with J gene TRBJ2-1; 10 nucleotides align to TRBD2. Losses at the gene ends were 1 base for V and 0 bases for J; bases not matched to a gene: 9. In germline, CDR1 is SEHNR, CDR2 FQNEAQ (reference sequence). This CDR3 has 19 amino acids. For the CDR3, the DNA is TGTGCCAGCAGCTTAGTTGGGTGGGCTAGCGGGAGCTCCTACAATGAGCAGTTCTTC. Its protein is CASSLVGWASGSSYNEQFF.